This TCR beta chain derives from a study of cytomegalovirus exposure and HLA in healthy donors. Overall study: Ancestry clustering placed 81% of several hundred genotyped donors in the Caucasian-associated cluster.

The study's findings and limits: A cluster of highly shared sequence variants was likely a sequencing artifact. In vitro, a few CMV-associated chains proved specific for CMV antigens. Later analysis identified several of the most significant clusters that appeared linked to common viral pathogens.

The PCR used 60 Vbeta and 13 Jbeta primers. Measured with immunoSEQ multiplex PCR; TCRdb has only the in-frame clones, and not every one. Here the sample spans about 120,000 clones, about three quarters being singletons. The CDR3 consists of 15 residues. V lost 6 bases and J lost 10; bases outside the gene matches: 13. CDR1 is MNHNS, CDR2 SASEGT, per germline. Comments on this clone: Its antigen is not known.

The clonotype comes from a man aged 25-45 years in good health and CMV-seronegative. V usage is TRBV6-1 and J usage is TRBJ1-4; 8 bases match TRBD1. The sequencing input was PBMCs. DNA for the CDR3: TGTGCCAGCAGGCCGGCCACAGGGGGTTGGTTAAAACTGTTTTTT. The encoded protein is CASRPATGGWLKLFF.